Listed below are T cell receptor beta chains from one sample, sequenced in a study of T cell repertoires in cytomegalovirus infection. Via MiXCR, TCRdb re-called the reads, giving one row per CDR3 protein. The sample has roughly 100,000 distinct CDR3 sequences; 15% to 20% are singletons. Sample: PBMCs. The source is a human donor in good health (CMV status not recorded). Some clones in this sample may be carry-over from other donors' samples. Each CDR3 is given with its conserved first and last residue. Each record gives: V gene, J gene, CDR3 length, CDR3 protein.

>TRBV20-1|TRBJ2-1|13
CSAIDTTLNEQFF
>TRBV7-3|TRBJ2-2|14
CASRGTGNTGELFF
>TRBV12-3/TRBV12-4|TRBJ1-5|13
CASSRQGSQPQHF
>TRBV20-1|TRBJ1-1|12
CSAPTGTFGAFF
>TRBV6-5|TRBJ2-1|13
CASSYGGGNEQFF
>TRBV23-1|TRBJ1-1|14
CASSHSVSYTEAFF
>TRBV6-5|TRBJ2-1|14
CASSYDLAGKKQFF
>TRBV4-3|TRBJ2-3|16
CASSQVWGPLTDTQYF
>TRBV28|TRBJ1-2|14
CASSFQGKNYGYTF
>TRBV6-2/TRBV6-3|TRBJ2-7|14
CASSPWTGAGEQYF
>TRBV5-1|TRBJ1-1|15
CASRLGDYQNTEAFF
>TRBV7-2|TRBJ2-2|15
CASSLGRQNTGELFF
>TRBV19|TRBJ1-2|13
CATAPDRNYGYTF
>TRBV20-1|TRBJ1-2|12
CSAPGGDYGYTF
>TRBV7-2|TRBJ1-2|14
CASSLGGNYYGYTF
>TRBV19|TRBJ1-1|14
CASSIDWAGAEAFF
>TRBV7-9|TRBJ2-6|17
CASSTPSGRVGANVLTF
>TRBV27|TRBJ2-5|15
CASSSPGLGVGTQYF
>TRBV7-8|TRBJ1-1|18
CASSPRQGASSRNTEAFF
>TRBV5-1|TRBJ2-1|15
CASKRGGDSYNEQFF
>TRBV7-2|TRBJ2-2|15
CASSLERLRSGELFF
>TRBV10-3|TRBJ2-1|14
CAILEPGERDEQFF
>TRBV6-1|TRBJ1-1|14
CASSPGRGQGTAFF
>TRBV18|TRBJ2-7|14
CASSPGPLYYEQYF
>TRBV3-1|TRBJ1-3|12
CASSYEGNTIYF
>TRBV7-8|TRBJ1-1|13
CASRVLGNTEAFF
>TRBV10-3|TRBJ2-3|12
CAITQGGDTQYF
>TRBV19|TRBJ2-2|14
CASSMGPGTGELFF
>TRBV5-1|TRBJ1-2|12
CASGTDNYGYTF
>TRBV7-8|TRBJ2-1|15
CASSLIPPGFNEQFF
>TRBV5-1|TRBJ2-7|13
CASSFWGSQEQYF
>TRBV7-8|TRBJ2-7|15
CASSPFLGSSYEQYF
>TRBV10-3|TRBJ2-5|13
CAISEPDQETQYF
>TRBV7-4|TRBJ1-1|14
CASRLYDRNTEAFF
>TRBV7-2|TRBJ2-7|14
CASSPTGEGYEQYF
>TRBV20-1|TRBJ1-6|14
CSAVPGQGISPLHF
>TRBV4-1|TRBJ1-1|13
CASSRSQNTEAFF
>TRBV11-3|TRBJ1-5|16
CASSSPGGYSNQPQHF
>TRBV7-9|TRBJ2-5|15
CASSLIGTTGETQYF
>TRBV7-8|TRBJ1-5|15
CASSLGGQVNQPQHF